This T cell receptor beta chain was recorded in a study of cytomegalovirus exposure and HLA in healthy donors. About this clone: Its antigen is still unknown.

Regarding the study as a whole: It was reported that TCR beta sequences correctly inferred the HLA-A and HLA-B alleles for most subjects. Within an earlier analysis, most TCR beta V segments proved productive either about 90% or about 30% of the time. Later analysis identified a missense DCLRE1C variant that was linked to TCR beta V- and J-gene trimming.

PCR employed 60 Vbeta and 13 Jbeta primers. Profiled with immunoSEQ multiplex PCR; TCRdb holds only in-frame clones, not every one. This repertoire shows around 150,000 clones, 80% to 85% found once; its top ten account for over 1.5%. This clonotype was sampled from a woman younger than 30 in good health and CMV-seronegative. Sample: PBMCs.

The CDR3 DNA sequence: TGTGCCAGCAGTTATGAGGGGGCTTTGAGCGAGCAGTACTTC. Its translation is CASSYEGALSEQYF. This chain uses TRBV6-5 with TRBJ2-7; 7 positions agree with TRBD1. The ends lost 3 bases at V and 6 bases at J; junction bases unmatched: 8. The CDR3 spans 14 residues. Germline V lookup: CDR1 MNHEY, CDR2 SVGAGI.